This is a list of T cell receptor beta chains from one sample in a study of blood T cells in healthy people across ages. In TCRdb, the 5' RACE reads were re-called with MiXCR into one record per CDR3 protein. The profile shows 980,000 or so distinct CDR3 sequences, about 44% of them singletons. Source material: blood. The receptors here all came from a man between 25 and 39 years old in good health. The CDR3 runs from the conserved cysteine through the conserved F or W. Each record gives: clone size, J gene, V gene, D gene, CDR3 DNA, CDR3 protein. A D gene is named only where the DNA matches it firmly. Only some rows state a clone size, as once, few, many or a class for expanded clones.

clone_size: -; j_call: TRBJ2-7; v_call: TRBV6-5; d_call: -; cdr3_nt: TGTGCCAGCAGTTACTCTGCGGGGACCACCTACGAGCAGTACTTC; cdr3_aa: CASSYSAGTTYEQYF
clone_size: -; j_call: TRBJ2-7; v_call: TRBV29-1; d_call: -; cdr3_nt: TGCAGCGTCGGGACGCGCGAGCAGTACTTC; cdr3_aa: CSVGTREQYF
clone_size: -; j_call: TRBJ1-6; v_call: TRBV7-9; d_call: -; cdr3_nt: TGTGCCAGCAGCTTAAAGGGATCCTATAATTCACCCCTCCACTTT; cdr3_aa: CASSLKGSYNSPLHF
clone_size: -; j_call: TRBJ2-1; v_call: TRBV2; d_call: TRBD1; cdr3_nt: TGTGCCAGCAGTGAAGAAACCGGGACAGGCGGTAAAAGCTCCTACAATGAGCAGTTCTTC; cdr3_aa: CASSEETGTGGKSSYNEQFF
clone_size: -; j_call: TRBJ2-7; v_call: TRBV18; d_call: TRBD1; cdr3_nt: TGTGCCAGCTCACCCCCGTACAGGGGGTCTTACGAGCAGTACTTC; cdr3_aa: CASSPPYRGSYEQYF
clone_size: once; j_call: TRBJ2-5; v_call: TRBV7-9; d_call: TRBD1; cdr3_nt: TGTGCCAGCAGCAAGGGACAGACACAAGAGACCCAGTACTTC; cdr3_aa: CASSKGQTQETQYF
clone_size: -; j_call: TRBJ2-5; v_call: TRBV12-3/TRBV12-4; d_call: -; cdr3_nt: TGTGCCAGCAGTTGGCCGAGCAGGGAGCGGGAGACCCAGTACTTC; cdr3_aa: CASSWPSRERETQYF
clone_size: -; j_call: TRBJ1-2; v_call: TRBV7-9; d_call: TRBD1; cdr3_nt: TGTGCCAGCAGCTTAGGCCTCAGGGGGACCTATGGCTACACCTTC; cdr3_aa: CASSLGLRGTYGYTF
clone_size: many; j_call: TRBJ2-1; v_call: TRBV6-4; d_call: TRBD2; cdr3_nt: TGTGCCAGCGGAGCGGGGGGGGTCTACAATGAGCAGTTCTTC; cdr3_aa: CASGAGGVYNEQFF
clone_size: few; j_call: TRBJ2-7; v_call: TRBV7-8; d_call: -; cdr3_nt: TGTGCCAGCAGCTCGCCCCTCGGGGTACCCTACGAGCAGTACTTC; cdr3_aa: CASSSPLGVPYEQYF
clone_size: many; j_call: TRBJ2-5; v_call: TRBV21-1; d_call: -; cdr3_nt: TGTGCCAGCAGCAAAGCATGCAAGTACCAAGAGACCCAGTACTTC; cdr3_aa: CASSKACKYQETQYF
clone_size: few; j_call: TRBJ2-2; v_call: TRBV2; d_call: -; cdr3_nt: TGTGCCAGCGTTGCTCCGAACACCGGGGAGCTGTTTTTT; cdr3_aa: CASVAPNTGELFF
clone_size: -; j_call: TRBJ2-3; v_call: TRBV15; d_call: -; cdr3_nt: TGTGCCACCAACAGGGACACAGATACGCAGTATTTT; cdr3_aa: CATNRDTDTQYF
clone_size: -; j_call: TRBJ2-7; v_call: TRBV6-1; d_call: -; cdr3_nt: TGTGCCAGCGGGGTCTACGAGCAGTACTTC; cdr3_aa: CASGVYEQYF
clone_size: few; j_call: TRBJ2-5; v_call: TRBV2; d_call: TRBD1; cdr3_nt: TGTGCCAGCAGTGACAGGGGGACGTACCAAGAGACCCAGTACTTC; cdr3_aa: CASSDRGTYQETQYF
clone_size: many; j_call: TRBJ1-1; v_call: TRBV2; d_call: -; cdr3_nt: TGTGCCAGCAGTGAAGGGTCGGTGAACACTGAAGCTTTCTTT; cdr3_aa: CASSEGSVNTEAFF
clone_size: -; j_call: TRBJ2-6; v_call: TRBV29-1; d_call: -; cdr3_nt: TGCAGCGCGAACGCTGGGGCCAACGTCCTGACTTTC; cdr3_aa: CSANAGANVLTF
clone_size: -; j_call: TRBJ2-1; v_call: TRBV20-1; d_call: -; cdr3_nt: TGCAGTGCCCCCGCCGCACCATCCTACAATGAGCAGTTCTTC; cdr3_aa: CSAPAAPSYNEQFF
clone_size: few; j_call: TRBJ1-2; v_call: TRBV10-3; d_call: TRBD1; cdr3_nt: TGTGCCATCAGTGAGTCGGGACAGGGGGCGAATGGCTACACCTTC; cdr3_aa: CAISESGQGANGYTF
clone_size: -; j_call: TRBJ2-7; v_call: TRBV20-1; d_call: -; cdr3_nt: TGCAGTGCTAGAGGCAATTCTATCAAGGACTGGGGCGCCCACGAGCAGTACTTC; cdr3_aa: CSARGNSIKDWGAHEQYF
clone_size: -; j_call: TRBJ1-2; v_call: TRBV28; d_call: TRBD1; cdr3_nt: TGTGCCAGCGGTCAGGGGGCCGGTAACTATGGCTACACCTTC; cdr3_aa: CASGQGAGNYGYTF
clone_size: -; j_call: TRBJ1-1; v_call: TRBV29-1; d_call: -; cdr3_nt: TGCAGCGTTGAAGCGGCTATGAACACTGAAGCTTTCTTT; cdr3_aa: CSVEAAMNTEAFF
clone_size: -; j_call: TRBJ2-3; v_call: TRBV7-2; d_call: -; cdr3_nt: TGTGCCAGCAAGGCGGACAGTCTCACAGATACGCAGTATTTT; cdr3_aa: CASKADSLTDTQYF
clone_size: -; j_call: TRBJ2-7; v_call: TRBV6-1; d_call: -; cdr3_nt: TGTGCCAGCAGTGAAGCAGGGCAGGGGAGCTCCTACGAGCAGTACTTC; cdr3_aa: CASSEAGQGSSYEQYF
clone_size: -; j_call: TRBJ2-7; v_call: TRBV27; d_call: TRBD1; cdr3_nt: TGTGCCAGCACTGTATCCGGGACAGGGGGCTACGAGCAGTACTTC; cdr3_aa: CASTVSGTGGYEQYF
clone_size: few; j_call: TRBJ1-5; v_call: TRBV2; d_call: TRBD1; cdr3_nt: TGTGCCAGCAGACCCGGGACAGGGGGCAATCAGCCCCAGCATTTT; cdr3_aa: CASRPGTGGNQPQHF
clone_size: -; j_call: TRBJ2-3; v_call: TRBV29-1; d_call: -; cdr3_nt: TGCAGCGTTGATCCGTGGGAAATTTCCACAGATACGCAGTATTTT; cdr3_aa: CSVDPWEISTDTQYF
clone_size: -; j_call: TRBJ2-7; v_call: TRBV28; d_call: TRBD1; cdr3_nt: TGTGCCAGCAGTCCCCCGGACAGGCCTGAGCAGTACTTC; cdr3_aa: CASSPPDRPEQYF
clone_size: -; j_call: TRBJ2-5; v_call: TRBV5-1; d_call: TRBD2; cdr3_nt: TGCGCCAGCAGCATTAGCGGGAACCAAGAGACCCAGTACTTC; cdr3_aa: CASSISGNQETQYF
clone_size: -; j_call: TRBJ2-7; v_call: TRBV28; d_call: -; cdr3_nt: TGTGCCAGCAGTTTAGGTAGGGGGAGAATATTCCTCTCCTACGAGCAGTACTTC; cdr3_aa: CASSLGRGRIFLSYEQYF
clone_size: -; j_call: TRBJ2-7; v_call: TRBV4-2; d_call: TRBD2; cdr3_nt: TGTGCCAGCAGCCAAGTGGGGTCCCCCACCCCGGGACTAGCGGGAGAACAGTCCTACGAGCAGTACTTC; cdr3_aa: CASSQVGSPTPGLAGEQSYEQYF